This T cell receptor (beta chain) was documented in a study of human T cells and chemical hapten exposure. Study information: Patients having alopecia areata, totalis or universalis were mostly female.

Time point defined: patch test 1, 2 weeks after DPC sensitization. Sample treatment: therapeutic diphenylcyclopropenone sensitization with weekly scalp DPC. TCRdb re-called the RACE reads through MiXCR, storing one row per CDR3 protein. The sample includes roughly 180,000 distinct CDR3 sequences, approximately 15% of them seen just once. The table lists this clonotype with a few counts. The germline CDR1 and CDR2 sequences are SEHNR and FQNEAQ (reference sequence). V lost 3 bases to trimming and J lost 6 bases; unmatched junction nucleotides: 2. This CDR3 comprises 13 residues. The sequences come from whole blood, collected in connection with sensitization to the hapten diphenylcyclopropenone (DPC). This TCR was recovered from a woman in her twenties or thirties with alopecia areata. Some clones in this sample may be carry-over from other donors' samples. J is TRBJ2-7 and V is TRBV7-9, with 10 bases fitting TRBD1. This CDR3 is CASSLDRGSEQYF. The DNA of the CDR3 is TGTGCCAGCAGCTTGGACAGGGGGTCCGAGCAGTACTTC.